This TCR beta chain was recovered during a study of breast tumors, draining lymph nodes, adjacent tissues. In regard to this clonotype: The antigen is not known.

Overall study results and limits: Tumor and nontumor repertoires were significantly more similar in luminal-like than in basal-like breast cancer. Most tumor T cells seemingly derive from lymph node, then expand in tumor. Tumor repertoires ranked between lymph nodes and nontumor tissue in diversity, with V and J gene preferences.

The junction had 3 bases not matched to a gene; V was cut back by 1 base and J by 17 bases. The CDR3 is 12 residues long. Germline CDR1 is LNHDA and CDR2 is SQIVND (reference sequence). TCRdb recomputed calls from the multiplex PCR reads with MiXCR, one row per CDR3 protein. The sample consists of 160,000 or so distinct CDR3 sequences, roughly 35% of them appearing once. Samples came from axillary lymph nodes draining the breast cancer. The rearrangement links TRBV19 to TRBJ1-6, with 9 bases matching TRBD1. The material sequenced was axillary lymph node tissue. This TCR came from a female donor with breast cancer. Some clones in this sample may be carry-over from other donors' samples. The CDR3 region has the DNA TGTGCCAGTAGTATAGCTGGGACAGGGATCCACTTT. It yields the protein CASSIAGTGIHF.